Listed below are T cell receptor beta chains from one sample, sequenced in a study of T-cell reconstitution after alpha-beta-depleted transplantation in children. TCRdb reprocessed the PCR reads via MiXCR and lists one record per CDR3 protein. The sample yields 250,000 to 350,000 distinct CDR3 sequences, more than 9% seen once. The sample here was PBMCs from the stem cell graft donor, taken from the stem cell graft. The receptors stem from a human donor who donated a stem cell graft to a child with SCID. CDR3s include the opening cysteine and the closing phenylalanine or tryptophan. A D gene is named only where the DNA matches it firmly. Rows give clone size only sometimes, using once, few, many, or a class for an expanded clone.

CSARDSRTNTGELFF	TGCAGTGCTAGAGACAGTCGGACGAACACCGGGGAGCTGTTTTTT	-	TRBV20-1	-	TRBJ2-2
CATSDRKSPYNEQFF	TGTGCCACCAGTGACCGTAAAAGTCCGTACAATGAGCAGTTCTTC	-	TRBV24-1	-	TRBJ2-1
CASSYWGLAGPETQYF	TGTGCCAGCAGTTACTGGGGACTAGCGGGGCCAGAGACCCAGTACTTC	-	TRBV6-2/TRBV6-3	TRBD2	TRBJ2-5
CASSGGTGNQPQHF	TGTGCCAGCAGCGGAGGGACAGGCAATCAGCCCCAGCATTTT	-	TRBV9	TRBD1	TRBJ1-5
CASSLDIGGAGLDTQYF	TGTGCCAGCAGCTTAGATATTGGGGGCGCGGGATTAGATACGCAGTATTTT	-	TRBV11-3	-	TRBJ2-3
CASSLGGLDAYNEQFF	TGTGCCAGCAGCTTGGGGGGCCTTGACGCCTACAATGAGCAGTTCTTC	-	TRBV7-3	-	TRBJ2-1
CASGGLAGTDTQYF	TGTGCCAGCGGCGGACTAGCGGGAACAGATACGCAGTATTTT	many	TRBV16	TRBD2	TRBJ2-3
CASSSRGGADTQYF	TGTGCCAGCAGCTCCCGGGGCGGGGCAGATACGCAGTATTTT	many	TRBV7-8	-	TRBJ2-3
CATSSGYGYTF	TGTGCCACCAGCTCCGGCTATGGCTACACCTTC	once	TRBV15	-	TRBJ1-2
CASGPGTGDGYTF	TGTGCTAGTGGCCCCGGGACAGGGGATGGCTACACCTTC	few	TRBV12-5	TRBD1	TRBJ1-2
CASSETLAINQPQHF	TGTGCCAGCAGTGAAACGTTGGCTATCAATCAGCCCCAGCATTTT	few	TRBV6-1	-	TRBJ1-5
CASEGHIGYEQYF	TGTGCCAGTGAGGGACATATCGGCTACGAGCAGTACTTC	few	TRBV2	-	TRBJ2-7
CASRPGQGEDTQYF	TGTGCCAGCAGACCAGGACAGGGAGAGGATACGCAGTATTTT	-	TRBV7-6	TRBD1	TRBJ2-3
CASRTGTTNTGELFF	TGTGCCAGCAGAACCGGGACAACGAACACCGGGGAGCTGTTTTTT	many	TRBV6-1	-	TRBJ2-2
CASSQEIGLGRVTFF	TGCGCCAGCAGCCAAGAGATCGGCTTGGGAAGGGTAACTTTCTTT	many	TRBV4-1	-	TRBJ1-1
CASSLDRVADTQYF	TGTGCCAGCAGCCTGGACAGGGTGGCAGATACGCAGTATTTT	many	TRBV6-1	TRBD1	TRBJ2-3
CASSRDRGTEKLFF	TGTGCCAGCAGCCGGGACAGGGGAACGGAAAAACTGTTTTTT	-	TRBV12-3/TRBV12-4	TRBD1	TRBJ1-4
CASTPRVAGGTGNEQFF	TGTGCCAGCACCCCAAGGGTGGCGGGGGGGACTGGGAATGAGCAGTTCTTC	-	TRBV6-1	TRBD2	TRBJ2-1
CASSPLVLNEKLFF	TGTGCCAGCAGTCCACTCGTCCTAAATGAAAAACTGTTTTTT	few	TRBV27	-	TRBJ1-4
CASRPTGAGEQFF	TGTGCCAGCAGGCCAACAGGGGCCGGGGAGCAGTTCTTC	few	TRBV12-3/TRBV12-4	TRBD1	TRBJ2-1
CASSLSTGGYEQYF	TGTGCCAGCAGTTTATCAACAGGGGGCTACGAGCAGTACTTC	many	TRBV12-3/TRBV12-4	TRBD1	TRBJ2-7
CASNPSQGSKRELFF	TGTGCCAGCAACCCCTCACAGGGTTCTAAGAGGGAGCTGTTTTTT	many	TRBV28	-	TRBJ2-2
CASSEGQGGQETQYF	TGTGCCAGCAGCGAAGGACAGGGAGGCCAAGAGACCCAGTACTTC	few	TRBV11-2	TRBD1	TRBJ2-5
CASGTGLIEQYF	TGTGCCAGCGGGACAGGGCTCATCGAGCAGTACTTC	many	TRBV5-5	TRBD1	TRBJ2-7
CASSQEATVSYEQYF	TGTGCCAGCAGCCAAGAGGCCACGGTCTCCTACGAGCAGTACTTC	few	TRBV4-2	-	TRBJ2-7
CASSLAAFTDTQYF	TGTGCCAGCAGCTTAGCGGCGTTCACAGATACGCAGTATTTT	-	TRBV7-6	-	TRBJ2-3
CASSTDTGYEQYF	TGTGCCAGCAGTACGGACACAGGGTACGAGCAGTACTTC	few	TRBV6-1	-	TRBJ2-7